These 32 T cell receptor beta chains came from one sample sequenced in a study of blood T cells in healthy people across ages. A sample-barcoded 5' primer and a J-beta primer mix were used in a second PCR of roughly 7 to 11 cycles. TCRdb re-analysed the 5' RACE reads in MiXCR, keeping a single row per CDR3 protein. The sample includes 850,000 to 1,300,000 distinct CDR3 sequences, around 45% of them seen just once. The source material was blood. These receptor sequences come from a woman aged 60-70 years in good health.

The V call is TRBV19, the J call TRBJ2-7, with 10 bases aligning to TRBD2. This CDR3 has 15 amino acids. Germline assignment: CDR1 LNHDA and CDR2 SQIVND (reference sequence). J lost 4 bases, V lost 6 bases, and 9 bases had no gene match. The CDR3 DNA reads TGTGCCAGTAGAAACCAAATAGCGGGAGGATACGAGCAGTACTTC. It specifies CASRNQIAGGYEQYF.

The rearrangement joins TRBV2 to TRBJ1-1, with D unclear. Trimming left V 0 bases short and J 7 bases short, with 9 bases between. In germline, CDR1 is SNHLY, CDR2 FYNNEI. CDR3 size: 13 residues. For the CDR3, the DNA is TGTGCCAGCAGTGAAGCTGGACGGAGTGAAGCTTTCTTT. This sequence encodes CASSEAGRSEAFF.

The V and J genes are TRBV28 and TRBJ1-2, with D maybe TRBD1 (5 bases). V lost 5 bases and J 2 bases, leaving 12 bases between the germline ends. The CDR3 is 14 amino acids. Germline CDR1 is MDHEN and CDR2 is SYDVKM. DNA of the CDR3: TGTGCCAGCAGTCCGACAGAATCAAACTATGGCTACACCTTC. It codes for CASSPTESNYGYTF.

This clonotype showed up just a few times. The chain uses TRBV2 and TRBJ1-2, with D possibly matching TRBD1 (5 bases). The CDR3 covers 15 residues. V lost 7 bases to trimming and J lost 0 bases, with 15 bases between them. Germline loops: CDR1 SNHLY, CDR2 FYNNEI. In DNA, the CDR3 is TGTGCCAGCACAGCGCGGGGGAGAGCTAACTATGGCTACACCTTC. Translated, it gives CASTARGRANYGYTF. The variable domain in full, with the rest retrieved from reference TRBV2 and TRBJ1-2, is EPEVTQTPSHQVTQMGQEVILRCVPISNHLYFYWYRQILGQKVEFLVSFYNNEISEKSEIFDDQFSVERPDGSNFTLKIRSTKLEDSAMYFCASTARGRANYGYTFGSGTRLTVV.

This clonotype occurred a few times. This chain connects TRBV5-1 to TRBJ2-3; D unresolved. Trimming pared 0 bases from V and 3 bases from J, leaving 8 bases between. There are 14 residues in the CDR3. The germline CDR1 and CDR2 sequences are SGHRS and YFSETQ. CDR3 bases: TGCGCCAGCAGCTTGGAGGGCTTGACAGATACGCAGTATTTT. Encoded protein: CASSLEGLTDTQYF.

The CDR3 nucleotides are TGCAGTGCTAAAACAGGGTCGGGTTCACCCCTCCACTTT. The encoded protein is CSAKTGSGSPLHF. This chain links TRBV20-1 with TRBJ1-6; a possible D gene is TRBD1 (6 bases). V was clipped by 4 bases and J by 9 bases, with 13 bases between them. The CDR3 loop spans 13 amino acids. CDR1 is DFQATT, CDR2 SNEGSKA, per germline (reference sequence).

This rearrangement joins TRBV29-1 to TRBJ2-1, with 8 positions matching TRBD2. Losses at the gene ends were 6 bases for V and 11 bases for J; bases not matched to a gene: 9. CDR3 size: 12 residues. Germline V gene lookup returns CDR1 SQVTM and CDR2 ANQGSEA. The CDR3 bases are TGCAGCGTAGATAGCGGGATAAGTAAGCAGTTCTTC. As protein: CSVDSGISKQFF.

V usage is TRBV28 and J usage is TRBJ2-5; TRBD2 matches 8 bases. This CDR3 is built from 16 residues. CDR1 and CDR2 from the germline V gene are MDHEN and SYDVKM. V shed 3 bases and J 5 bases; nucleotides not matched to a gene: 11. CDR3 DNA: TGTGCCAGCAGTTTCGTACGAGCGGGAGTTAGCGAGACCCAGTACTTC. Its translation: CASSFVRAGVSETQYF.

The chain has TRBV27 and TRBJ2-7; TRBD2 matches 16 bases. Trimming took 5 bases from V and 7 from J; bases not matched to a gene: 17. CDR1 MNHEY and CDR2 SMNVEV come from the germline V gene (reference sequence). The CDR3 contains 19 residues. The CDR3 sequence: CASSGTGTSGRAVYNEQYF. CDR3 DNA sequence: TGTGCCAGCAGTGGGACCGGGACTAGCGGGAGGGCCGTTTACAATGAGCAGTACTTC.

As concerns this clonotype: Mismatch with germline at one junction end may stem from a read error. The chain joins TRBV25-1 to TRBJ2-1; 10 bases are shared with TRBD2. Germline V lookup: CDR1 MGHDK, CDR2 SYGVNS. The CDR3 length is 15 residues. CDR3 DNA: TGTGCTAGCAGTGAACTAGCGGGATCTATAGATGAGCAGTTCTTC. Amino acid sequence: CASSELAGSIDEQFF.

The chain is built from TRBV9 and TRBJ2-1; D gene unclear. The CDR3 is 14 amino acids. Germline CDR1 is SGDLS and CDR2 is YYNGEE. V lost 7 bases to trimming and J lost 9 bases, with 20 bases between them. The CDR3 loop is CASSRGPAPREQFF. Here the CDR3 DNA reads TGTGCCAGCTCTCGAGGACCAGCCCCACGTGAGCAGTTCTTC.

The DNA for the CDR3 is TGCAGTGCTAGAGATTCAGGAAGCGGGAGCGGAAACGAGCAGTACTTC. Amino acids: CSARDSGSGSGNEQYF. The rearrangement joins TRBV20-1 to TRBJ2-7; 8 bases align to TRBD2. Looked up from germline, CDR1 is DFQATT and CDR2 is SNEGSKA (reference sequence). After removal of 0 bases from V and 5 bases from J, the junction contained 12 bases not matched to a gene. The CDR3 length is 16 residues.

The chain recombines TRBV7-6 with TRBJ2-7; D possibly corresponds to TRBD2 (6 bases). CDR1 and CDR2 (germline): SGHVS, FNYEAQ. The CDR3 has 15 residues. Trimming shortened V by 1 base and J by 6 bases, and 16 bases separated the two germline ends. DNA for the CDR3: TGTGCCAGCAGCTTAGAGGACGCACGGGGGAGCGAGCAGTACTTC. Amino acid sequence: CASSLEDARGSEQYF. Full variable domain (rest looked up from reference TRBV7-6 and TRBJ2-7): GAGVSQSPRYKVTKRGQDVALRCDPISGHVSLYWYRQALGQGPEFLTYFNYEAQQDKSGLPNDRFSAERPEGSISTLTIQRTEQRDSAMYRCASSLEDARGSEQYFGPGTRLTVT.

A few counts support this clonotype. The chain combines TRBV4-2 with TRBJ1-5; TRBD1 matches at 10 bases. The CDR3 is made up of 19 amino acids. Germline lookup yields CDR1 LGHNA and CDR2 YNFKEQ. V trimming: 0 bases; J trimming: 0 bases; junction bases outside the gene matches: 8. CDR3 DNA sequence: TGTGCCAGCAGCCAAGAAGGGACAGGGGTGATGATTAGCAATCAGCCCCAGCATTTT. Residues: CASSQEGTGVMISNQPQHF.

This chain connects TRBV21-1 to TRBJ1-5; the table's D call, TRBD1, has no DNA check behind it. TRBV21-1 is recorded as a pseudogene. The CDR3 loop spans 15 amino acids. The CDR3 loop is CASSKGGKGRQPQHF. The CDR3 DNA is TGTGCCAGCAGCAAAGGAGGAAAGGGACGTCAGCCCCAGCATTTT.

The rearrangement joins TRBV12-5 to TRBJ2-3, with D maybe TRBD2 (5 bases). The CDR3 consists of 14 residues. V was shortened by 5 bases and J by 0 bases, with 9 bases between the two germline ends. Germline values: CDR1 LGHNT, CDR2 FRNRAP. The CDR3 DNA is TGTGCTAGTGGTCCATGGACTAGCACAGATACGCAGTATTTT. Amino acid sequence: CASGPWTSTDTQYF.

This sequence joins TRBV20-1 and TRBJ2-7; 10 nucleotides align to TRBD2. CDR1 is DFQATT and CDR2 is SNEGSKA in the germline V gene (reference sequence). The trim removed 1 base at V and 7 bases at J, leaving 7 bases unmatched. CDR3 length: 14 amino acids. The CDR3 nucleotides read TGCAGTGCTAGAGTCCCGGGACTAGCGCATGAGCAGTACTTC. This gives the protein CSARVPGLAHEQYF.

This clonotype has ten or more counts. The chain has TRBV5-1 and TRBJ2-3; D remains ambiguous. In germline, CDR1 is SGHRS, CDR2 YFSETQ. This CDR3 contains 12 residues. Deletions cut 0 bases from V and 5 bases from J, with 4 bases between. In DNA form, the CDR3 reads TGCGCCAGCAGCTTGGAAGGAGATACGCAGTATTTT. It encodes CASSLEGDTQYF.

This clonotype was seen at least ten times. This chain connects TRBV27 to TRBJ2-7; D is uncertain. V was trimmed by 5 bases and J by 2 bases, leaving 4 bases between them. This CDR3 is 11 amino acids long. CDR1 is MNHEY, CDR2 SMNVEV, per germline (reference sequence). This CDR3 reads CASSGAYEQYF. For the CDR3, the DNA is TGTGCCAGCAGTGGCGCCTACGAGCAGTACTTC.

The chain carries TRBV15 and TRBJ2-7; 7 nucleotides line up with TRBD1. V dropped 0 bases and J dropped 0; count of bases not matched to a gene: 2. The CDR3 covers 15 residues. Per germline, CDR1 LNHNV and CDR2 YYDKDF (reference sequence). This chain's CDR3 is CATSRDGTVSYEQYF. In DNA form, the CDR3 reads TGTGCCACCAGCAGAGATGGGACAGTCTCCTACGAGCAGTACTTC.

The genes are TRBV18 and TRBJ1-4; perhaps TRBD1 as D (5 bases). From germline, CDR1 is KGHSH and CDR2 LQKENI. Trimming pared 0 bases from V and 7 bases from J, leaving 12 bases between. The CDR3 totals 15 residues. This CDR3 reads CASSPPAGRGEKLFF. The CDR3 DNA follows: TGTGCCAGCTCACCACCGGCAGGGCGCGGTGAAAAACTGTTTTTT. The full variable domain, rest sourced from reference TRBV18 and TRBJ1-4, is NAGVMQNPRHLVRRRGQEARLRCSPMKGHSHVYWYRQLPEEGLKFMVYLQKENIIDESGMPKERFSAEFPKEGPSILRIQQVVRGDSAAYFCASSPPAGRGEKLFFGSGTQLSVL.

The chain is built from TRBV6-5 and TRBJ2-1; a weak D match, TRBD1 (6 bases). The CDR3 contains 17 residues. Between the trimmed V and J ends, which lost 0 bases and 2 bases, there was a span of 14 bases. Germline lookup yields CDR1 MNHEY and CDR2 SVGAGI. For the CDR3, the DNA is TGTGCCAGCAGTTACTCACCAGACAGGTGGGCCTACAATGAGCAGTTCTTC. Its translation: CASSYSPDRWAYNEQFF.

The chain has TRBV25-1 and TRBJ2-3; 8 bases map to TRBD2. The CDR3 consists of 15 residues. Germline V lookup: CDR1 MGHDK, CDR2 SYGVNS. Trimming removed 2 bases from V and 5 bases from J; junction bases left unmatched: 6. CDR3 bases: TGTGCCAGCAGTGAAAACGGGAGGGTCGGAGATACGCAGTATTTT. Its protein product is CASSENGRVGDTQYF.

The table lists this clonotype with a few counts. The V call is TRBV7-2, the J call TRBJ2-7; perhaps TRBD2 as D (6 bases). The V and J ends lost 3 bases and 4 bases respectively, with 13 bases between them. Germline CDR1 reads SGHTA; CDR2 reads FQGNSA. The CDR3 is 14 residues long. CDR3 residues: CASSLGRDLYEQYF. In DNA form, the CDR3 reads TGTGCCAGCAGCTTGGGGCGGGATCTGTACGAGCAGTACTTC.

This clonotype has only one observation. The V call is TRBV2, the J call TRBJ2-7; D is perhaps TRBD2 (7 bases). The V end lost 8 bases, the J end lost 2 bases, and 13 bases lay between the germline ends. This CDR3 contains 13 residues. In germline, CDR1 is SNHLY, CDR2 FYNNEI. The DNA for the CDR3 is TGTGCCAGCTGGGGGGGGCCCCCCTACGAGCAGTACTTC. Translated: CASWGGPPYEQYF.

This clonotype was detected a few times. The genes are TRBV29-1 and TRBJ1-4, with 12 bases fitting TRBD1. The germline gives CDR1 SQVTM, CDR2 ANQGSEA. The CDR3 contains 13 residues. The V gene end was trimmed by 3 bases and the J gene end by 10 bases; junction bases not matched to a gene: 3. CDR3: CSVDGTGGGKLFF. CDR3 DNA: TGCAGCGTTGACGGGACAGGGGGCGGAAAACTGTTTTTT.

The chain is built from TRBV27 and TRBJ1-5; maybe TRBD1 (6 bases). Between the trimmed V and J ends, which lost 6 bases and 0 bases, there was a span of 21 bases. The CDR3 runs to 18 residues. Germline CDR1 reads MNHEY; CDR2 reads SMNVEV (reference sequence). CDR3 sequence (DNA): TGTGCCAGCAGCTTCACCGGACGAGGGGGTTATAGCAATCAGCCCCAGCATTTT. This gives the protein CASSFTGRGGYSNQPQHF.

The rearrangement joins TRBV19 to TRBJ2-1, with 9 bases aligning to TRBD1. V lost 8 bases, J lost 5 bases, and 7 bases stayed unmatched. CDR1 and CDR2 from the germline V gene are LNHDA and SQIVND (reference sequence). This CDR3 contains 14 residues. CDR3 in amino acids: CASRRTGVHNEQFF. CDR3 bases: TGTGCCAGTCGCAGGACAGGGGTGCACAATGAGCAGTTCTTC.

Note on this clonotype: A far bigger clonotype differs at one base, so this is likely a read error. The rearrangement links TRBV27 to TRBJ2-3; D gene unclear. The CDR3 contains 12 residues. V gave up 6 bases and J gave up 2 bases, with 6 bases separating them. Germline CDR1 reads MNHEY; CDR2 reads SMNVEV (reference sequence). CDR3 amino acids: CASRPLTDTQYF. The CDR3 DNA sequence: TGTGCCAGCAGGCCCCTCACAGATACGCAGTATTTT.

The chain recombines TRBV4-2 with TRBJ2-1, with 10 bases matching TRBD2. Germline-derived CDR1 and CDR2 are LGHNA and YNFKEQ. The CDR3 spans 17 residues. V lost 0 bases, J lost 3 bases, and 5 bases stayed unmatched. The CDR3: CASSQDPTSGDYNEQFF. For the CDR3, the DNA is TGTGCCAGCAGCCAAGACCCTACTAGCGGGGACTACAATGAGCAGTTCTTC.

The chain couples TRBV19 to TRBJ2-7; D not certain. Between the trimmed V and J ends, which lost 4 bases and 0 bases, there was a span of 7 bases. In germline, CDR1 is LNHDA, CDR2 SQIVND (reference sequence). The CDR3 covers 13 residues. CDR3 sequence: CASSNTLSYEQYF. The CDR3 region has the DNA TGTGCCAGTAGTAATACACTCTCCTACGAGCAGTACTTC.

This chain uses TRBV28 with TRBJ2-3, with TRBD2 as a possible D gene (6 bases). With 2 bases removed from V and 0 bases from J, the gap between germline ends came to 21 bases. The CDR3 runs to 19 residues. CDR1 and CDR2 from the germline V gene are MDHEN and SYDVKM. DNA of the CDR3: TGTGCCAGCAGTTTAACTTTCATCACACGGGAGTCTAGCACAGATACGCAGTATTTT. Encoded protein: CASSLTFITRESSTDTQYF.